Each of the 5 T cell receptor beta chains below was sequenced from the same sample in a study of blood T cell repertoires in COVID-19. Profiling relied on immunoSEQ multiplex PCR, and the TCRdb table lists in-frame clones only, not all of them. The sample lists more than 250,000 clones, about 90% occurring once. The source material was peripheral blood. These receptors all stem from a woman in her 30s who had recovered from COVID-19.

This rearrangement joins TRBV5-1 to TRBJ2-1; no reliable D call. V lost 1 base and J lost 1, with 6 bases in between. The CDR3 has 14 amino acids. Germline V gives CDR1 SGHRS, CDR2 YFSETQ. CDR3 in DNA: TGCGCCAGCAGCTTGCCCGGGTCCTACAATGAGCAGTTCTTC. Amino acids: CASSLPGSYNEQFF.

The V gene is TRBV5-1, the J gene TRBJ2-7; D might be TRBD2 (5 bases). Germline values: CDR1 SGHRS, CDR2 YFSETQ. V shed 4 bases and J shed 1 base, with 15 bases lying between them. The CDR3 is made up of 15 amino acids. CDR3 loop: CASSPGEHYSYEQYF. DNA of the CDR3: TGCGCCAGCAGCCCCGGGGAGCACTATTCCTACGAGCAGTACTTC. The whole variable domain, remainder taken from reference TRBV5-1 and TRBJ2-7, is KAGVTQTPRYLIKTRGQQVTLSCSPISGHRSVSWYQQTPGQGLQFLFEYFSETQRNKGNFPGRFSGRQFSNSRSEMNVSTLELGDSALYLCASSPGEHYSYEQYFGPGTRLTVT.

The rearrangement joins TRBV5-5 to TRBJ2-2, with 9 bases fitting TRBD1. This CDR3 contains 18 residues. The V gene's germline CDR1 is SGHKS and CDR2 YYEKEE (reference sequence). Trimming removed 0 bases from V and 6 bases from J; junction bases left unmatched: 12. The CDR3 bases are TGTGCCAGCAGCTTGGTGGCGATGGACAGGGGCTCCCCCGGGGAGCTGTTTTTT. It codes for CASSLVAMDRGSPGELFF. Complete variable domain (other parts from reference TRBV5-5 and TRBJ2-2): DAGVTQSPTHLIKTRGQQVTLRCSPISGHKSVSWYQQVLGQGPQFIFQYYEKEERGRGNFPDRFSARQFPNYSSELNVNALLLGDSALYLCASSLVAMDRGSPGELFFGEGSRLTVL.

CDR3 sequence: CASSPPNRERANEQFF. CDR3 nucleotides: TGTGCCAGCAGCCCTCCAAACAGGGAAAGGGCGAATGAGCAGTTCTTC. The V gene is TRBV7-9, the J gene TRBJ2-1; a weak D match, TRBD1 (6 bases). Trimming took off 5 bases at V and 7 bases at J, with 21 bases between the two ends. CDR1 is SEHNR and CDR2 is FQNEAQ in the germline V gene (reference sequence). CDR3 size: 16 residues.

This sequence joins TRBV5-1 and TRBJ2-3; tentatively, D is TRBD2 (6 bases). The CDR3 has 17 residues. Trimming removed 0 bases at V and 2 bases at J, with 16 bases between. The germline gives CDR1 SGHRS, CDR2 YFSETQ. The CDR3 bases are TGCGCCAGCAGCTTGGCGATAGCGGCAACAACCACAGATACGCAGTATTTT. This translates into CASSLAIAATTTDTQYF.